This record covers a single T cell receptor beta chain. What it recognizes is unknown. The data originate from a study of cytomegalovirus exposure and HLA in healthy donors. Study-wide background: Early on, a data release was issued that held roughly 80 million unique TCRs from HLA-typed donors. Study-level findings and limits: Researchers reportedly found TCR beta sequences accurately predicted most subjects' HLA-A and HLA-B alleles. A list of approximately 150 TCR beta chains associated with cytomegalovirus was given. Later, an analysis showed that TCR beta chains associated with HLA were more clonally expanded than others that were equally common.

Germline assignment: CDR1 MNHEY and CDR2 SVGAGI. CDR3 length: 14 amino acids. V gave up 7 bases and J gave up 1 base, with 13 bases separating them. 13 Jbeta primers and 60 Vbeta primers were used for the PCR. The method was immunoSEQ multiplex PCR; TCRdb's version includes in-frame clones alone and lacks a portion of them. The sample consists of 120,000 or so clones, more than 75% of them appearing once. This rearrangement joins TRBV6-5 to TRBJ1-1, with D maybe TRBD1 (5 bases). The TCR originated in a man aged 25-40 years in good health and CMV-seropositive. The sequenced material came from PBMCs. The CDR3 DNA is TGTGCCAGCACTCCTGCGGGGGGGAACACTGAAGCTTTCTTT. Residues: CASTPAGGNTEAFF.